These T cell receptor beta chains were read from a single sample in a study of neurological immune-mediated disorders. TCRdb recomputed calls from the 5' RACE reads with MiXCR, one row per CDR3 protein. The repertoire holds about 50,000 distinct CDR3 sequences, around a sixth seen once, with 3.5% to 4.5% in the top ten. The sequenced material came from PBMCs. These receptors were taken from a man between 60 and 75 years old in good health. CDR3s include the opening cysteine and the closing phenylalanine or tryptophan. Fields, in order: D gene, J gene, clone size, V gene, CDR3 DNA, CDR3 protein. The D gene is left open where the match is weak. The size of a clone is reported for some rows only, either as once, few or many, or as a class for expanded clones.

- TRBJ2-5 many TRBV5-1 TGCGCCAGCTCAGGGGATGAGACCCAGTACTTC CASSGDETQYF
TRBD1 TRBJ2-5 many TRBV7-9 TGTGCCAGCAGCGTTGACAGGGGCGGAGAGACCCAGTACTTC CASSVDRGGETQYF
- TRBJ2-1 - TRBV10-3 TGTGCCATCAGAGGGGGTGACTACTTCAATGAGCAGTTCTTC CAIRGGDYFNEQFF
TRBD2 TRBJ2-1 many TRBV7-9 TGTGCCAGCAGTTATTCCGGGACTAGCGGGAGAGTTGAGCAGTTCTTC CASSYSGTSGRVEQFF
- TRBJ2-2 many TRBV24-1 TGTGCCACCAGTGATACCTATTACACCGGGGAGCTGTTTTTT CATSDTYYTGELFF
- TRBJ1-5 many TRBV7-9 TGTGCCAGCAGGGGGGAGGGCAATCAGCCCCAGCATTTT CASRGEGNQPQHF
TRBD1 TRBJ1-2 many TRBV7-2 TGTGCCAGCAGCCAAGGCGGACAGGGGAACTATGGCTACACCTTC CASSQGGQGNYGYTF
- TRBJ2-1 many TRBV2 TGTGCCAGCAGGGGAATCGTTGAGCAGTTCTTC CASRGIVEQFF
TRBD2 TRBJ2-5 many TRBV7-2 TGTGCCAGCACCAGACTAGCGGGAGAGTATAGTCAAGAGACCCAGTACTTC CASTRLAGEYSQETQYF
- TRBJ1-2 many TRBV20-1 TGCAGTGCCCCTCCTTCCGGGGCGCTTGCAGTCGGTGGCTACACCTTC CSAPPSGALAVGGYTF
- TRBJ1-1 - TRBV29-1 TGCAGCATTCTTCGACAGACGAACACTGAAGCTTTCTTT CSILRQTNTEAFF
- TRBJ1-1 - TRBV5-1 TGCGCCAGCAGAGGGTTTTCATGGAACACTGAAGCTTTCTTT CASRGFSWNTEAFF
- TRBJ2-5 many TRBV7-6 TGTGCCAGCAGCTCCCTGGGAGAGACCCAGTACTTC CASSSLGETQYF
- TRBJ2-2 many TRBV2 TGTGCCAGCAGTGAAGCAAGTGTTTCGACCGGGGAGCTGTTTTTT CASSEASVSTGELFF
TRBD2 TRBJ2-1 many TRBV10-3 TGTGCCATCAGTGAGCCCAGGGGGACTAGCGGGAGCTCCTACAATGAGCAGTTCTTC CAISEPRGTSGSSYNEQFF
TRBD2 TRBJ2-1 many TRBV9 TGTGCCAGCAGCTTTACTAGCGGGGCCTCTAATGAGCAGTTCTTC CASSFTSGASNEQFF
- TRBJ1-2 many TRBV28 TGTGCCAGCAGTTTGAGGGATGGCTACACCTTC CASSLRDGYTF
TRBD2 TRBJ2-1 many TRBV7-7 TGTGCTAGCAGCTTAGGGGTAGCGGGAGTCAGAGAGCAGTTCTTC CASSLGVAGVREQFF
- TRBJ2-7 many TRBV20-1 TGCAGTGCTAGAGAGTCAGGGACCTACGAGCAGTACTTC CSARESGTYEQYF
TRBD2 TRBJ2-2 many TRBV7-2 TGTGCCAGCAGCCCGTTCCAGATTAGCGGGAGGTCCACCGGGGAGCTGTTTTTT CASSPFQISGRSTGELFF
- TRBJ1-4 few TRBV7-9 TGTGCCAGCAGCTTAAGCCAGGGCGGTGAAAAACTGTTTTTT CASSLSQGGEKLFF
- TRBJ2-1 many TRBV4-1 TGCGCCAGCAGCCACGGAGGGCTGGGTGAGCAGTTCTTC CASSHGGLGEQFF
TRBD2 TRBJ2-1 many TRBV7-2 TGTGCCAGCAGCTCGGGACTAGCGGAATACAATGAGCAGTTCTTC CASSSGLAEYNEQFF
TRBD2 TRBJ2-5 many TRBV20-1 TGCAGTGCTGGGGAAGGAGCGGGAGAAGAGACCCAGTACTTC CSAGEGAGEETQYF
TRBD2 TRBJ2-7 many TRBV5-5 TGTGCCAGCAGCTCCCGACTAGCGGGCCCCTGGGAGCAGTACTTC CASSSRLAGPWEQYF
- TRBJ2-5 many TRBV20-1 TGCAGTGCTAGAGCTAAAACAGATCAGTACTTC CSARAKTDQYF
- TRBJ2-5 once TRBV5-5 TGTGCCAGCAGCTTGGGGGGGGCCGAGACCCAGTACTTC CASSLGGAETQYF
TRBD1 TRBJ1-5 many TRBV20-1 TGCAGTGCTAGAGATTTCGGGACAGGGATTTATCAGCCCCAGCATTTT CSARDFGTGIYQPQHF